The 11 T cell receptor beta chains reported below all come from one sample, sequenced in a study of blood T cell repertoires in COVID-19. Generated by immunoSEQ multiplex PCR, the TCRdb table keeps only in-frame clones and is missing some. Among about 190,000 clones listed, 88% were seen once. The sequencing input was peripheral blood. These receptor sequences come from a young man with acute or convalescent COVID-19.

The chain couples TRBV7-8 to TRBJ2-1, with D possibly being TRBD1 (5 bases). Germline assignment: CDR1 SGHVS and CDR2 FQNEAQ. The CDR3 runs 15 residues. Between the trimmed V and J ends, which lost 2 bases and 7 bases, there was a span of 15 bases. CDR3 in amino acids: CASSLIYGKGNEQFF. In nucleotides, the CDR3 is TGTGCCAGCAGCTTAATCTATGGAAAGGGGAATGAGCAGTTCTTC.

The chain carries TRBV29-1 and TRBJ1-1; 7 bases line up with TRBD1. The CDR3 extends over 13 amino acids. V shed 7 bases, J shed 2 bases, and the junction held 7 bases outside the gene matches. Germline CDR1 and CDR2: SQVTM and ANQGSEA. CDR3 nucleotide sequence: TGCAGCGCCTATCGGACAGGAAACACTGAAGCTTTCTTT. The encoded protein is CSAYRTGNTEAFF.

The chain links TRBV30 to TRBJ1-4; D gene unclear. The germline V gene encodes CDR1 GTSNPN and CDR2 SVGIG (reference sequence). This CDR3 spans 14 amino acids. V was cut by 3 bases and J by 0 bases, with 8 bases left in between. The CDR3 bases are TGTGCCTGGAGCCCCGGTCCAACTAATGAAAAACTGTTTTTT. As protein: CAWSPGPTNEKLFF.

This chain joins TRBV18 and TRBJ1-5, with 8 bases lining up with TRBD1. J lost 3 bases, V lost 4 bases, and 2 bases had no gene match. The CDR3 extends over 14 amino acids. CDR1 and CDR2 (germline): KGHSH, LQKENI. For the CDR3, the DNA is TGTGCCAGCTCACAGACAGGGGACAATCAGCCCCAGCATTTT. This encodes CASSQTGDNQPQHF.

The rearrangement joins TRBV27 to TRBJ1-1; D not certain. This CDR3 contains 12 residues. Germline-derived CDR1 and CDR2 are MNHEY and SMNVEV (reference sequence). Trimming stripped 6 bases from V and 3 bases from J, with 8 bases between. CDR3 sequence: CASSHSHTEAFF. The DNA for the CDR3 is TGTGCCAGCAGCCACAGTCACACTGAAGCTTTCTTT.

The V gene is TRBV4-1, the J gene TRBJ1-5, with 10 nucleotides matching TRBD1. Germline V gene data show CDR1 as MGHRA and CDR2 as YSYEKL. The CDR3 has 17 residues. V was pared by 4 bases and J by 2 bases, with 8 bases of the junction left unmatched. This CDR3 is CASSPPDRGIGNQPQHF. CDR3 sequence (DNA): TGCGCCAGCAGCCCACCGGACAGGGGGATTGGCAATCAGCCCCAGCATTTT.

This sequence joins TRBV19 and TRBJ2-2; a possible D gene is TRBD2 (5 bases). Germline-derived CDR1 and CDR2 are LNHDA and SQIVND (reference sequence). V lost 5 bases, J lost 3 bases, and 19 bases lay in between. The CDR3 totals 17 residues. This CDR3 is CASSDRRPRGHTGELFF. The CDR3 DNA sequence: TGTGCCAGTAGTGACCGGAGGCCGCGCGGACACACCGGGGAGCTGTTTTTT.

This clone was detected only a few times. The chain recombines TRBV30 with TRBJ2-1; 10 nucleotides align to TRBD2. V dropped 3 bases and J dropped 5; count of bases not matched to a gene: 4. This CDR3 has 14 amino acids. Germline V CDR1 and CDR2: GTSNPN, SVGIG (reference sequence). The CDR3 here is CAWRAGGPHNEQFF. The CDR3 DNA is TGTGCCTGGAGAGCGGGGGGGCCACACAATGAGCAGTTCTTC.

This chain uses TRBV5-1 with TRBJ2-7; 10 bases fit TRBD1. The ends lost 5 bases at V and 3 bases at J; junction bases unmatched: 5. CDR3 size: 14 residues. Looked up from germline, CDR1 is SGHRS and CDR2 is YFSETQ. CDR3 sequence: CASRVDRGLYEQYF. The CDR3 DNA follows: TGCGCCAGCAGGGTTGACAGGGGGCTCTACGAGCAGTACTTC.

In DNA form, the CDR3 reads TGTGCCAGCAGCTTAGGAGGTTCGGGTCGAGTGCGTGACATTCAGTACTTC. Residues: CASSLGGSGRVRDIQYF. The V call is TRBV11-2, the J call TRBJ2-4; D gene ambiguous. Germline V gene lookup returns CDR1 SGHAT and CDR2 FQNNGV. Trimming removed 1 base from V and 8 bases from J, with 21 bases in between. This CDR3 region has 17 residues.

This sequence joins TRBV6-5 and TRBJ2-7; 10 bases align to TRBD2. V lost 6 bases and J lost 2; bases outside the gene matches: 4. The length of the CDR3 is 14 residues. Germline V gene data show CDR1 as MNHEY and CDR2 as SVGAGI. The DNA of the CDR3 is TGTGCCAGCAGCGTTCTAGCGGGAGCCTACGAGCAGTACTTC. Translation: CASSVLAGAYEQYF.